Listed below are T cell receptor beta chains from one sample, sequenced in a study of vaccination effects on CD4 cells after COVID-19. The table came from immunoSEQ multiplex PCR; TCRdb's copy has only in-frame clones and leaves some out. The table shows about 70,000 clones, with roughly two thirds occurring only once. Their antigens are not known. The sample was CD4+ T cells from PBMCs cultured with HIV peptides, taken before COVID-19 vaccination. All receptors derive from a human donor who had a prior SARS-CoV-2 infection. Each CDR3 is given with its conserved first and last residue. Each record gives: clone size, D gene, V gene, J gene, CDR3 DNA, CDR3 protein. A D gene is named only where the DNA matches it firmly. Size tells how often a clone was seen (once, few, many) or the class of an expanded clone, and some rows leave it out.

NA,NA,TRBV2,TRBJ2-7,TGTGCCAGCAGTGAAGCGGAGCTCTACGAGCAGTACTTC,CASSEAELYEQYF
NA,NA,TRBV2,TRBJ2-5,TGTGCCAGCAGTCTAACCTCGGGGGGCGAGACCCAGTACTTC,CASSLTSGGETQYF
once,NA,TRBV20-1,TRBJ2-5,TGCAGTGCTAGAGCACTAGGGTTCCAGTACTTC,CSARALGFQYF
NA,NA,TRBV6-1,TRBJ1-1,TGTGCCAGCAGTGAACTGGAGTCCGAGGGGAACACTGAAGCTTTCTTT,CASSELESEGNTEAFF
NA,NA,TRBV27,TRBJ2-7,TGTGCCAGCAGTTTATCGAGCAGGGGATACGAGCAGTACTTC,CASSLSSRGYEQYF
NA,NA,TRBV2,TRBJ1-6,TGTGCCAGCAGTGGGCGGAATTCACCCCTCCACTTT,CASSGRNSPLHF
NA,TRBD1,TRBV19,TRBJ2-7,TGTGCCAGTAGTCACTCAACACAGGGGGCGGCCTACGAGCAGTACTTC,CASSHSTQGAAYEQYF
NA,NA,TRBV2,TRBJ2-7,TGTGCCAGCACCGCCAGCGGGGAGCAGTACTTC,CASTASGEQYF
NA,NA,TRBV12-3/TRBV12-4,TRBJ1-1,TGTGCCAGCAGTCAAACAGTGAACACTGAAGCTTTCTTT,CASSQTVNTEAFF
NA,NA,TRBV5-4,TRBJ1-2,TGTGCCAGCAGCTTGGACGGACAGAGCTATGGCTACACCTTC,CASSLDGQSYGYTF
few,NA,TRBV18,TRBJ2-1,TGTGCCAGCCGCAGAGTCAGCGGCAATGAGCAGTTCTTC,CASRRVSGNEQFF
NA,NA,TRBV19,TRBJ2-1,TGTGCCAGTAGTCGGCTACTAGGTGAGCAGTTCTTC,CASSRLLGEQFF
NA,NA,TRBV4-2,TRBJ1-5,TGTGCCAGCAGCCAAAACAACCAGTACGATCAGCCCCAGCATTTT,CASSQNNQYDQPQHF
NA,NA,TRBV6-4,TRBJ2-7,TGTGCCACCCAAGGGACCTCTGCCTACGAGCAGTACTTC,CATQGTSAYEQYF
NA,NA,TRBV2,TRBJ2-5,TGTGCCAGCAGTGATGGGGTTGTAGAGACCCAGTACTTC,CASSDGVVETQYF
once,NA,TRBV30,TRBJ1-6,TGTGCCTGGTCTTCTGACGGTTTACTTGACCTCCACTTT,CAWSSDGLLDLHF
NA,NA,TRBV7-7,TRBJ2-5,TGTGCTAGCAGCTCGGGGATAGGACTAATAGGGACCCAGTACTTC,CASSSGIGLIGTQYF
NA,NA,TRBV7-2,TRBJ2-7,TGTGCCAGCAGCTTATATCAGGAAAAACTCTACGAGCAGTACTTC,CASSLYQEKLYEQYF
NA,NA,TRBV15,TRBJ1-1,TGTGCCACCAGCAGAGCTAGGGGTTTGTTGAACACTGAAGCTTTCTTT,CATSRARGLLNTEAFF
NA,TRBD1,TRBV6-5,TRBJ2-5,TGTGCCAGCAGTCGGGACAGGGACAGCGAAGAGACCCAGTACTTC,CASSRDRDSEETQYF
NA,NA,TRBV18,TRBJ2-3,TGTGCCAGCTCACCCCCGGGGAAGTCCACAGATACGCAGTATTTT,CASSPPGKSTDTQYF
once,TRBD1,TRBV6-5,TRBJ2-3,TGTGCCAGCAGTTCCGACAGGACAGGGCCAGATACGCAGTATTTT,CASSSDRTGPDTQYF
NA,NA,TRBV19,TRBJ1-5,TGTGCCAGTAGTATAGGGGGAGGGAGGTGGGACCCCCAGCATTTT,CASSIGGGRWDPQHF
NA,TRBD1,TRBV5-4,TRBJ1-1,TGTGCCAGCAGCTTGGAGGGTGGGACAGGGAACACTGAAGCTTTCTTT,CASSLEGGTGNTEAFF
NA,TRBD1,TRBV9,TRBJ2-7,TGTGCCAGCGCCAAGGGACAGCGTTCCTACGAGCAGTACTTC,CASAKGQRSYEQYF
NA,TRBD2,TRBV30,TRBJ2-3,TGTGCCTGGTTCGGTAGCGGGGGGAGCACAGATACGCAGTATTTT,CAWFGSGGSTDTQYF
NA,TRBD2,TRBV6-6,TRBJ2-7,TGTGCCAGCAGTTTCGGACTAGCGGGGGCATACGAGCAGTACTTC,CASSFGLAGAYEQYF
NA,TRBD2,TRBV4-3,TRBJ2-1,TGCGCCAGCAGCCAAGACCCCTTTGGGAGGGACAATGAGCAGTTCTTC,CASSQDPFGRDNEQFF
NA,NA,TRBV2,TRBJ2-5,TGTGCCAGCAGTGAAGCGGATATGGGGGATGAGTACTTC,CASSEADMGDEYF
few,NA,TRBV7-8,TRBJ2-6,TGTGCCAGCAGCTTAGCGCGTACTCCACCCTCTGGGGCCAACGTCCTGACTTTC,CASSLARTPPSGANVLTF
NA,TRBD1,TRBV11-2,TRBJ1-4,TGTGCCAGCAGCTTAACAGGGGCCAATAATGAAAAACTGTTTTTT,CASSLTGANNEKLFF